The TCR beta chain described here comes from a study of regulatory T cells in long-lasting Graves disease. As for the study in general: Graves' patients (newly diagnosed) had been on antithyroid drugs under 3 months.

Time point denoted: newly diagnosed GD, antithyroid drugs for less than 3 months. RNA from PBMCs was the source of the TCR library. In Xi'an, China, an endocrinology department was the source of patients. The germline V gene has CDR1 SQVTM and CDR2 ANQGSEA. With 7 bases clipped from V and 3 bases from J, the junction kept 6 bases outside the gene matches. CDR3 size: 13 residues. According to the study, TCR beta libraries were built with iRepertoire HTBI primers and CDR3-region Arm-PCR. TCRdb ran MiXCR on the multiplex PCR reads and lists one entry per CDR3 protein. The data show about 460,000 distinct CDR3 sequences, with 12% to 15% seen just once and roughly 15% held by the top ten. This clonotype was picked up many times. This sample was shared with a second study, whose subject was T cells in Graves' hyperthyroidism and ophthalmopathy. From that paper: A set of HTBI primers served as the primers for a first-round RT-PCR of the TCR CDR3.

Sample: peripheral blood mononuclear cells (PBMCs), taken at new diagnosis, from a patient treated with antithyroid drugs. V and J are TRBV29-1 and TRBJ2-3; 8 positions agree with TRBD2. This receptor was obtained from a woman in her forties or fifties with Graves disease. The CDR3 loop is CSADSGTTDTQYF. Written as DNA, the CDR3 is TGCAGCGCCGATAGCGGGACTACAGATACGCAGTATTTT.